This entry describes one T cell receptor (beta chain). What it binds is unknown. Barcoded TCR alpha and TCR beta cDNA libraries with UMIs came from 5'RACE using constant-segment primers. TCRdb re-derived calls from the 5' RACE reads in MiXCR, one entry per CDR3 protein. This sample has approximately 560,000 distinct CDR3 sequences, with roughly 17% found just once. This sample was included in a study of T-cell memory formation after mild COVID-19. In the study overall: Clustering of TCRs was largely donor specific. The study, taken as a whole, reports: The study detected some responding clones in pre-infection memory, suggesting cross-reactive memory joined. Among clones contracting day 15 to 85, CD4/CD8 was balanced, whereas later expanders leaned CD4+.

The CDR3 covers 16 residues. With 1 base removed from V and 2 bases from J, the gap between germline ends came to 14 bases. Germline assignment: CDR1 SQVTM and CDR2 ANQGSEA. Sequences were obtained from PBMCs or a T cell subset sorted from them (not recorded which). The TCR was taken from an adult woman who had mild COVID-19 (a few samples of this study predate the infection). Cell type and time point are not known. V gene TRBV29-1 combines with J gene TRBJ2-2; D unclear. CDR3 sequence: CSVEGGEGFNTGELFF. The CDR3 DNA reads as TGCAGCGTTGAAGGTGGTGAAGGGTTTAACACCGGGGAGCTGTTTTTT.